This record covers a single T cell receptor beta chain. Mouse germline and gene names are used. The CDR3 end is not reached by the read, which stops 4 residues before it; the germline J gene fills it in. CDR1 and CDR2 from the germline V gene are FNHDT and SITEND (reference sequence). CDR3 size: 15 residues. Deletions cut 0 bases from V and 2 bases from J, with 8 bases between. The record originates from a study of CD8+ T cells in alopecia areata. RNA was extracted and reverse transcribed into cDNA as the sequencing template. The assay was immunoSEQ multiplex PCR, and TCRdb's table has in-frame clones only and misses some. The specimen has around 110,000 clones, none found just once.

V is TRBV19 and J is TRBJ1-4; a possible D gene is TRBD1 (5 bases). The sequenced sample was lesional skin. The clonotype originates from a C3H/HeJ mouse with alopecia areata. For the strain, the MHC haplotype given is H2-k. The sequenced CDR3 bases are TGTGCCAGCAGTATAGGGGAGGGGTCCAACGAA. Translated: CASSIGEGSNE. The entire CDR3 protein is CASSIGEGSNERLFF.